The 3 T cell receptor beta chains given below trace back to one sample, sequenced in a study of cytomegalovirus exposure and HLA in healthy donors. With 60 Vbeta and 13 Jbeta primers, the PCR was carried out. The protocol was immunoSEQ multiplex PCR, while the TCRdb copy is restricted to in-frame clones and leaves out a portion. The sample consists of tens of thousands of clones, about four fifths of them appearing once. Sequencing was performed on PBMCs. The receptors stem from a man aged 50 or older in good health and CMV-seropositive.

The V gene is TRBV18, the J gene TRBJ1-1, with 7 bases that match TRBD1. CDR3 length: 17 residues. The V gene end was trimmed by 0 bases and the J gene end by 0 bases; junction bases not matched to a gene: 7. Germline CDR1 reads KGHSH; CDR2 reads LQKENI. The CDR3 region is CASSPPQGTDMNTEAFF. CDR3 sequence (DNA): TGTGCCAGCTCACCACCCCAAGGGACAGACATGAACACTGAAGCTTTCTTT.

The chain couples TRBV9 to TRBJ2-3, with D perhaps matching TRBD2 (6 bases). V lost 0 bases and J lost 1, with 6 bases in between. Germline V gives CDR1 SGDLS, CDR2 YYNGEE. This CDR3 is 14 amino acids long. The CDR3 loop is CASSVGLGTDTQYF. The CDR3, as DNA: TGTGCCAGCAGCGTAGGACTAGGCACAGATACGCAGTATTTT.

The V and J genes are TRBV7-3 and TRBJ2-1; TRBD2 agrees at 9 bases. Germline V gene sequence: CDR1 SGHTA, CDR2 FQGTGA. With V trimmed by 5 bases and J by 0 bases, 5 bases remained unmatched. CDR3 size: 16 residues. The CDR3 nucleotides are TGTGCCAGCAGCCGGCGGGGGGGGAGCTCCTACAATGAGCAGTTCTTC. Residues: CASSRRGGSSYNEQFF.